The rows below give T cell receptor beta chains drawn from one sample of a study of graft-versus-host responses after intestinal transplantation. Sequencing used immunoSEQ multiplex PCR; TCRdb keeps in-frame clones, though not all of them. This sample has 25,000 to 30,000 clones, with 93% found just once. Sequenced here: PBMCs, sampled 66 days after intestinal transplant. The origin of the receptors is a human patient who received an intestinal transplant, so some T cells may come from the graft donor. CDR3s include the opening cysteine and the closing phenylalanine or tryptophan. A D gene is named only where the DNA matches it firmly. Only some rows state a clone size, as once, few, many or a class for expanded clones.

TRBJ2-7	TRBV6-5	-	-	TGTGCCAGCAGCCCAGACCCCAGGGTGGTCGAGCAGTACTTC	CASSPDPRVVEQYF
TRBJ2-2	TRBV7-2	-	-	TGTGCCAGCAGCTCCCCTCCGAACACCGGGGAGCTGTTTTTT	CASSSPPNTGELFF
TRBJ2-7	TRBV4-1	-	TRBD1	TGCGCCAGCAGTATGATGACCGGGACAGGATACTACGAGCAGTACTTC	CASSMMTGTGYYEQYF
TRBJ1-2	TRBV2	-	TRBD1	TGTGCCAGCAGTTTCTCCGGGACAGGTTATGTCTATGGCTACACCTTC	CASSFSGTGYVYGYTF
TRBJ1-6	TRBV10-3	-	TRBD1	TGTGCCATCAGGACAGGGGTTCGGACAAATTCACCCCTCCACTTT	CAIRTGVRTNSPLHF
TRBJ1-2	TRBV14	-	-	TGTGCCAGCAGCCAAGTGAGGGGAAACTATGGCTACACCTTC	CASSQVRGNYGYTF
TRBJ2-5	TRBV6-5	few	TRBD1	TGTGCCAGCAGACAGGGGGAAGAGACCCAGTACTTC	CASRQGEETQYF
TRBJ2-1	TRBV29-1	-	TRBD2	TGCAGCGCCGGGGGGGGCTGGGATGAGCAGTTCTTC	CSAGGGWDEQFF
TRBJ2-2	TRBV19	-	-	TGTGCCAGTAGTATAACTGCGGGGTTCGCCGGGGAGCTGTTTTTT	CASSITAGFAGELFF
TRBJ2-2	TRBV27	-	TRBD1	TGTGCCAGCAGTGAGAGGGGGCCCGGGGAGCTGTTTTTT	CASSERGPGELFF
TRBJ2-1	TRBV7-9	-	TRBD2	TGTGCCAGCAGCTTATCTCTAGCGGGGGGGTACAATGAGCAGTTCTTC	CASSLSLAGGYNEQFF
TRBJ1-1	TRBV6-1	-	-	TGTGCCAGCAGTGAACAGGGAGTGGCCACTGAAGCTTTCTTT	CASSEQGVATEAFF
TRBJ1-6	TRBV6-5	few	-	TGTGCCAGCAGCTACACCCGCGGGTGGAATTCACCCCTCCACTTT	CASSYTRGWNSPLHF
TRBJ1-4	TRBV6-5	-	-	TGTGCCAGCAATCAGGGAGGAGATGAAAAACTGTTTTTT	CASNQGGDEKLFF
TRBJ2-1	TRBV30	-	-	TGTGCCTGGAGCGACTTGTCTGGGACTCTCTTC	CAWSDLSGTLF
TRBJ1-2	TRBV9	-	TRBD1	TGTGCCAGCAGCGTCCGGGACAGGACCCACTATGGCTACACCTTC	CASSVRDRTHYGYTF
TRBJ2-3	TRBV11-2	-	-	TGTGCCAGCAGCTTAGCGGCCCGGGGGCCCACAGATACGCAGTATTTT	CASSLAARGPTDTQYF
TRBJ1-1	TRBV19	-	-	TGTGCCAGTAGTGCAGGAGACACTGAAGCTTTCTTT	CASSAGDTEAFF
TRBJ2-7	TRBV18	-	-	TGTGCCAGCTCACCCACGAACTACGAGCAGTACTTC	CASSPTNYEQYF
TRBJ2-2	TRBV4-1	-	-	TGCGCCAGCTCACAGGTATTCTTCGCCGGGGAGCTGTTTTTT	CASSQVFFAGELFF
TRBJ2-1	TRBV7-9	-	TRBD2	TGTGCCAGCAGCTTAGAGGGAGGGGCTTACAATGAGCAGTTCTTC	CASSLEGGAYNEQFF
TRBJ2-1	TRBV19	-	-	TGTGCCAGTAGTAGGTCAGCGGCGGTACTTAGCTCCTACAATGAGCAGTTCTTC	CASSRSAAVLSSYNEQFF
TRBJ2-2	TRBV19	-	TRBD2	TGTGCCAGTAGTTACATAGCGGGGAACACCGGGGAGCTGTTTTTT	CASSYIAGNTGELFF
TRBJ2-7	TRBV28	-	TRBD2	TGTGCCAGCAGGACTAGCGGGAGGGCCGAGCAGTACTTC	CASRTSGRAEQYF
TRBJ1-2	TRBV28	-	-	TGTGCCAGCACGTATAACGATGGCTACACCTTC	CASTYNDGYTF
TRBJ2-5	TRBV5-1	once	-	TGCGCCAGCAGCTTGGAACAGGGTGTGGAGACCCAGTACTTC	CASSLEQGVETQYF
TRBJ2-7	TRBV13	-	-	TGTGCCAGCAGCTTAGCCCAGGACAGCCCCTACGAGCAGTACTTC	CASSLAQDSPYEQYF
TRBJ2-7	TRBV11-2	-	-	TGTGCCAGCAGCTCTACCGGGACACATTCCTACGAGCAGTACTTC	CASSSTGTHSYEQYF
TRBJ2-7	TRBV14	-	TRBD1	TGTGCCAGCAGTCGGGACAGGGAGGTAGAAGAGCAGTACTTC	CASSRDREVEEQYF
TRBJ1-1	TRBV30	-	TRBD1	TGTGCCTGGAGTGTACGGGACAGGGGGCTCCGGAACACTGAAGCTTTCTTT	CAWSVRDRGLRNTEAFF
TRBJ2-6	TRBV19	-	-	TGTGCCAGTAGTATTGGACACTTTGCTGGGGCCAACGTCCTGACTTTC	CASSIGHFAGANVLTF
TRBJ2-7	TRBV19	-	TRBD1	TGTGCCAGTAGTCCGGCGACAGGGCTATGGGACGAGCAGTACTTC	CASSPATGLWDEQYF
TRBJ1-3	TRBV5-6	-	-	TGTGCCAGCAGCTTGGCCACAGGATCCTCTGGAAACACCATATATTTT	CASSLATGSSGNTIYF
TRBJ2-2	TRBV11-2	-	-	TGTGCCAGCAGCTTAGGTCCCGGGGAGCTGTTTTTT	CASSLGPGELFF
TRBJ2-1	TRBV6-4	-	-	TGTGCCACGCAGCAGGGGGAGGCCGGGAATGAGCAGTTCTTC	CATQQGEAGNEQFF
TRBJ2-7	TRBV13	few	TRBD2	TGTGCCAGCAGCCACCGGGGGGGGTTGACCTACGAGCAGTACTTC	CASSHRGGLTYEQYF
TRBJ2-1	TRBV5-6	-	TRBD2	TGTGCCAGCAGCTCCCTTAGCGGGGGGGTCTACAATGAGCAGTTCTTC	CASSSLSGGVYNEQFF
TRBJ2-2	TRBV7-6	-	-	TGTGCCAGCAGCTTAGCGGGCCCTCTCAGGGAGCTGTTTTTT	CASSLAGPLRELFF
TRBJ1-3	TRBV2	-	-	TGTGCCAGCAGTCTACAGGGTAGAGGTACTGGAAACACCATATATTTT	CASSLQGRGTGNTIYF
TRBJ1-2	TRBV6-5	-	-	TGTGCCAGCAGTTACATGCAGGGGCGCTATGGCTACACCTTC	CASSYMQGRYGYTF
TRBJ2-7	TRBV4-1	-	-	TGCGCCAGCAGCCAAGACCCCGGGAATCCCTACGAGCAGTACTTC	CASSQDPGNPYEQYF
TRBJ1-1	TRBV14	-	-	TGTGCCAGCAGCCAATGGTGGTGGACTGAAGCTTTCTTT	CASSQWWWTEAFF
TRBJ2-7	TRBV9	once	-	TGTGCCAGCAGCGCAGGGGCTGGCTTCTCCTACGAGCAGTACTTC	CASSAGAGFSYEQYF
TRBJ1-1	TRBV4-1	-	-	TGCGCCAGCAGCCAATTTTGGAGGGGGAAGGTAGCTTTCTTT	CASSQFWRGKVAFF
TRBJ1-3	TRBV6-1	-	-	TGTGCCAGCTTTAACTCGAGCTCTGGAAACACCATATATTTT	CASFNSSSGNTIYF
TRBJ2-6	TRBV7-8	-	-	TGTGCCAGCAGCTTAGACCCAGATACGTCCTCTGGGGCCAACGTCCTGACTTTC	CASSLDPDTSSGANVLTF
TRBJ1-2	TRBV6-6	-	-	TGTGCCAGCAGTTCTGGACCCTACACCTTC	CASSSGPYTF
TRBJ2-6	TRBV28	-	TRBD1	TGTGCCAGCAGTCTCTACCCGGGACAGGGCTCATCTGGGGCCAACGTCCTGACTTTC	CASSLYPGQGSSGANVLTF
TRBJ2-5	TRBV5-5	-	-	TGTGCCAGCAGCTTGGGCGGGCTGTACCAAGAGACCCAGTACTTC	CASSLGGLYQETQYF
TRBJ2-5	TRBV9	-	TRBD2	TGTGCCAGCAGCGTAGTCCCGGGGGGGCAAGAGACCCAGTACTTC	CASSVVPGGQETQYF
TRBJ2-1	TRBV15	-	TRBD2	TGTGCCACCAGCAGAGGATCTAGCGGGAGTGCCTCCTACAATGAGCAGTTCTTC	CATSRGSSGSASYNEQFF
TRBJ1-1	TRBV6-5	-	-	TGTGCCAGCAGACAGGGTTATAGCACTGAAGCTTTCTTT	CASRQGYSTEAFF
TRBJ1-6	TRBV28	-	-	TGTGCCAGCAGTTTAGGCGGAATCAATTCACCCCTCCACTTT	CASSLGGINSPLHF
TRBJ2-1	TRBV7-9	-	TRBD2	TGTGCCAGCAGCATACTAGCGGGGGGGCTCAATGAGCAGTTCTTC	CASSILAGGLNEQFF
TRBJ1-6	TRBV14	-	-	TGTGCCAGCAGCCACGCCCTTAGGGGAGGGTGGCCGGATTCACCCCTCCACTTT	CASSHALRGGWPDSPLHF
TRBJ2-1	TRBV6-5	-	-	TGTGCCAGCAGTGGACGACTAGTTCCTGAGCAGTTCTTC	CASSGRLVPEQFF
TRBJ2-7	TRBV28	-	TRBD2	TGTGCCAGCAGTCCCTGGGGCGGGAGGACCTACGAGCAGTACTTC	CASSPWGGRTYEQYF
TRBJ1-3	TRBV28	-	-	TGTGCCAGCAGTCCCCCCCCCGGGACAACTGGAAACACCATATATTTT	CASSPPPGTTGNTIYF